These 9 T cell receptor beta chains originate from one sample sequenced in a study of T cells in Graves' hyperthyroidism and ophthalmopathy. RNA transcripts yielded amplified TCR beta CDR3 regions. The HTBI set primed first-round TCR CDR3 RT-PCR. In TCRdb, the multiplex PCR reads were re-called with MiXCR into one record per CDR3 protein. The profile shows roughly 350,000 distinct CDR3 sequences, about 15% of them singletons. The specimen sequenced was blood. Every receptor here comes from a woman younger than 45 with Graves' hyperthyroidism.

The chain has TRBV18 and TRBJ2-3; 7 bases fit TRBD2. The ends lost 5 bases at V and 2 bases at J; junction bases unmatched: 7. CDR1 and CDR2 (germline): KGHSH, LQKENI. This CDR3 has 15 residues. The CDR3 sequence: CASSTRAGITDTQYF. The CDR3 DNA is TGTGCCAGCTCAACTAGAGCGGGAATCACAGATACGCAGTATTTT.

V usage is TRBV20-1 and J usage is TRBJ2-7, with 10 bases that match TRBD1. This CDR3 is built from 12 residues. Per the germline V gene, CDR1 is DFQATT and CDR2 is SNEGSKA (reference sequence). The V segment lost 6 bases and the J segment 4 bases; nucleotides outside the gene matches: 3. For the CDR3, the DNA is TGCAGTGCCAGGACAGGGGGTTACGAGCAGTACTTC. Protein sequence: CSARTGGYEQYF.

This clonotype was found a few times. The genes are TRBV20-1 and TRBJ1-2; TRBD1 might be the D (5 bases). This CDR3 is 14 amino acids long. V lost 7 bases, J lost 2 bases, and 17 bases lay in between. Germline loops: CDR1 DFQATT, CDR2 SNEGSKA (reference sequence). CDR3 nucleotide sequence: TGCAGTGTAGGGACCCCCCCGGGGAACTATGGCTACACCTTC. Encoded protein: CSVGTPPGNYGYTF.

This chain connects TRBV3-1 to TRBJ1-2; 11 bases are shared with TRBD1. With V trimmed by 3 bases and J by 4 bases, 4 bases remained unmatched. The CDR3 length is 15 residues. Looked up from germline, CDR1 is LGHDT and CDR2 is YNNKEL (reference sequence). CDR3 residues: CASSQGQGVIYGYTF. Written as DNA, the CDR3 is TGTGCCAGCAGCCAGGGACAGGGGGTTATCTATGGCTACACCTTC.

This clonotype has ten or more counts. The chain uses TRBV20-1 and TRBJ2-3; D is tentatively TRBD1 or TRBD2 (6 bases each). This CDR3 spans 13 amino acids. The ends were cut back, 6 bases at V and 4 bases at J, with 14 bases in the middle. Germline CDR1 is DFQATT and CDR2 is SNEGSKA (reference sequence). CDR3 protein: CSAEPGAADTQYF. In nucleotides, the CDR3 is TGCAGTGCCGAGCCGGGGGCAGCAGATACGCAGTATTTT.

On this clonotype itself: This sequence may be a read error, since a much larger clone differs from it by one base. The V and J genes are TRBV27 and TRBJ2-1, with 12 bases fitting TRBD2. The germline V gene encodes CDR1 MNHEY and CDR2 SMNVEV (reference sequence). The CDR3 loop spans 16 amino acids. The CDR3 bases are TGTGCCTGCAGTCAATCCGGGACTAGCGGGTATAATGAGCAGTTCTTC. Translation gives CACSQSGTSGYNEQFF.

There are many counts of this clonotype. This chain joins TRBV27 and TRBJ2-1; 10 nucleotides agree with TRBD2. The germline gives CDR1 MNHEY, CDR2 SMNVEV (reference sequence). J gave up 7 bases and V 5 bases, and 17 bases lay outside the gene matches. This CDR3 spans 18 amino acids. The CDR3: CASSTNPGSGRRRNEQFF. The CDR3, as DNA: TGTGCCAGCAGTACGAATCCGGGTAGCGGGAGGCGAAGGAATGAGCAGTTCTTC.

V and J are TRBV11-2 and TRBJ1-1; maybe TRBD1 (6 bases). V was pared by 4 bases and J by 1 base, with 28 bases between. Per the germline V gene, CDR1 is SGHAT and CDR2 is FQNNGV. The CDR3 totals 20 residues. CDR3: CASSSLPPSGTPLKNTEAFF. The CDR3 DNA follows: TGTGCCAGCAGCTCCCTCCCCCCCTCCGGGACACCACTCAAGAACACTGAAGCTTTCTTT.

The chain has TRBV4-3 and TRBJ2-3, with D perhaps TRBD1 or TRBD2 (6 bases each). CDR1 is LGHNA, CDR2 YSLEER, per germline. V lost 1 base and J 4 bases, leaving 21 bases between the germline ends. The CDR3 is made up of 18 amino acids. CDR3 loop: CASSQGKEGGTRADTQYF. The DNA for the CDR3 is TGCGCCAGCAGCCAAGGGAAAGAGGGGGGCACACGGGCAGATACGCAGTATTTT.